This T cell receptor beta chain was identified during a study of T cell responses to AZD1222 COVID-19 vaccine. Germline values: CDR1 WSHSY, CDR2 SAAADI. CDR3 length: 16 residues. J was trimmed by 4 bases and V by 2 bases; bases with no gene match: 5. Study findings and constraints: Regions 160-218 and 743-854 dominated among vaccine-associated CD4 TCRs spanning spike. Reports indicate that nearly half of spike-specific TCRs are directed at unmutated variant regions. Repertoire collection took place solely once the T cell response had peaked. The donors showed a predominance of white British ancestry and of females, with possible underestimation of clonal diversity.

Generated by immunoSEQ multiplex PCR, the TCRdb table keeps only in-frame clones and is missing some. The profile covers just under 150,000 clones, with roughly 90% appearing a single time and under 2% taken by the ten largest. A note on this clone: What it binds is not known.

The sequencing used peripheral blood, collected 28 days after the second AZD1222 dose. This receptor was obtained from an adult who received the AZD1222 COVID-19 vaccine. The rearrangement joins TRBV10-2 to TRBJ1-6; 7 positions match TRBD1. The CDR3 nucleotides read TGCGCCAGCAGTGAGAGGACAGGAGTTTATAATTCACCCCTCCACTTT. Protein sequence: CASSERTGVYNSPLHF.